This passage covers 27 T cell receptor beta chains from one sample sequenced in a study of technical replicates of blood from a handful of donors. Sequencing was performed with immunoSEQ multiplex PCR; in TCRdb, only in-frame clones are kept and a portion is missing. The sample holds tens of thousands of clones; 80% to 95% are singletons and the top ten take 0.41%. Material for sequencing was T cells isolated from PBMCs. Receptors were obtained from a human donor in good health.

The chain has TRBV27 and TRBJ2-3; 7 positions match TRBD2. V was clipped by 2 bases and J by 0 bases; unmatched bases: 5. This CDR3 has 16 residues. Germline CDR1 and CDR2: MNHEY and SMNVEV (reference sequence). CDR3 loop: CASSLLAEISTDTQYF. The CDR3 DNA follows: TGTGCCAGCAGTTTACTAGCGGAAATTAGCACAGATACGCAGTATTTT.

The J gene is TRBJ1-2, the V gene TRBV6-1; 7 bases are shared with TRBD1. This CDR3 is built from 18 residues. The germline gives CDR1 MNHNS, CDR2 SASEGT. The trim removed 3 bases at V and 3 bases at J, leaving 16 bases unmatched. The CDR3 DNA reads TGTGCCAGCAGTGAGCTCGGTAGGGTTGCGGACAGGTACTATGGCTACACCTTC. Its protein is CASSELGRVADRYYGYTF.

The chain is built from TRBV9 and TRBJ1-4; tentative D call: TRBD1 (6 bases). The ends were cut back, 3 bases at V and 5 bases at J, with 11 bases in the middle. CDR1 SGDLS and CDR2 YYNGEE come from the germline V gene. This CDR3 is built from 14 residues. DNA of the CDR3: TGTGCCAGCAGCGGGGACATATGGAATGAAAAACTGTTTTTT. This codes for CASSGDIWNEKLFF.

The chain links TRBV11-2 to TRBJ2-7; possible D gene TRBD2, 6 bases. The CDR3 runs to 15 residues. CDR1 and CDR2 (germline): SGHAT, FQNNGV. V lost 1 base and J 0 bases, leaving 10 bases between the germline ends. Here the CDR3 reads CASSLGRGSSYEQYF. The CDR3 bases are TGTGCCAGCAGCTTAGGGCGGGGAAGCTCCTACGAGCAGTACTTC.

The chain is built from TRBV7-9 and TRBJ2-7; D not certain. The V and J ends lost 3 bases and 0 bases respectively, with 9 bases between them. There are 14 residues in the CDR3. Germline V CDR1 and CDR2: SEHNR, FQNEAQ (reference sequence). The CDR3 DNA sequence: TGTGCCAGCAGCTTTTCGGGTCTCTCCTACGAGCAGTACTTC. Translating gives CASSFSGLSYEQYF.

In its sample, this clone was seen a few times. This chain links TRBV7-9 with TRBJ1-2; TRBD1 matches at 10 bases. Looked up from germline, CDR1 is SEHNR and CDR2 is FQNEAQ (reference sequence). The CDR3 contains 15 residues. Trimming removed 3 bases from V and 8 bases from J; junction bases left unmatched: 9. CDR3 DNA: TGTGCCAGCAGCTTGCGGGACAGGGGAATAGAAGGCTACACCTTC. The encoded protein is CASSLRDRGIEGYTF.

The genes are TRBV27 and TRBJ2-7; D possibly corresponds to TRBD1 (6 bases). With 8 bases removed from V and 4 bases from J, the gap between germline ends came to 21 bases. The germline CDR1 and CDR2 sequences are MNHEY and SMNVEV (reference sequence). CDR3 length: 15 amino acids. CDR3 nucleotides: TGTGCCAGCCGTATGCCCGGGACACTAGAATACGAGCAGTACTTC. Protein: CASRMPGTLEYEQYF.

The chain is built from TRBV19 and TRBJ1-3, with a weak D call TRBD1 (6 bases). The CDR3 spans 14 residues. CDR1 and CDR2 from the germline V gene are LNHDA and SQIVND (reference sequence). Trimming left V 10 bases short and J 4 bases short, with 17 bases between. The CDR3 spells CATDAGVAGNTIYF. The DNA for the CDR3 is TGTGCCACCGATGCAGGGGTAGCAGGAAACACCATATATTTT.

This clone was counted once. V is TRBV28 and J is TRBJ1-1, with D possibly matching TRBD1 (6 bases). Trimming left V 4 bases short and J 1 base short, with 10 bases between. The CDR3 consists of 14 residues. CDR1 is MDHEN, CDR2 SYDVKM, per germline. This chain's CDR3 is CASSYPGQNTEAFF. Written as DNA, the CDR3 is TGTGCCAGCAGTTACCCGGGACAGAACACTGAAGCTTTCTTT.

This chain uses TRBV11-3 with TRBJ1-2, with 7 bases lining up with TRBD1. The CDR3 runs 14 residues. CDR1 SGHNT and CDR2 YENEEA come from the germline V gene. The V and J ends lost 2 bases and 8 bases, in that order; junction bases with no gene match: 8. The DNA for the CDR3 is TGTGCCAGCAGCTTATCTAGGGGGCCTGGGGGCTACACCTTC. Its protein product is CASSLSRGPGGYTF.

V and J are TRBV6-5 and TRBJ2-1; 7 bases map to TRBD2. The CDR3 extends over 12 amino acids. Germline V gene lookup returns CDR1 MNHEY and CDR2 SVGAGI. With V trimmed by 6 bases and J by 10 bases, 6 bases remained unmatched. The CDR3 protein is CASSSASGEQFF. The CDR3 DNA is TGTGCCAGCAGCTCTGCTAGCGGAGAGCAGTTCTTC.

The CDR3 protein is CASSFRDRDYEQYF. CDR3 sequence (DNA): TGTGCCAGCAGCTTCCGGGACAGGGACTACGAGCAGTACTTC. This chain links TRBV28 with TRBJ2-7; 9 bases are a match to TRBD1. V was clipped by 6 bases and J by 3 bases; unmatched bases: 6. The CDR3 extends over 14 amino acids. The V gene's germline CDR1 is MDHEN and CDR2 SYDVKM.

The V and J genes are TRBV27 and TRBJ1-1; D remains ambiguous. From germline, CDR1 is MNHEY and CDR2 SMNVEV (reference sequence). This CDR3 comprises 13 residues. V lost 3 bases and J 7 bases, leaving 12 bases between the germline ends. This CDR3 is CASSFYLGGEAFF. The DNA for the CDR3 is TGTGCCAGCAGTTTTTATCTCGGCGGTGAAGCTTTCTTT.

The chain recombines TRBV9 with TRBJ2-5; tentative D call: TRBD2 (6 bases). Trimming removed 4 bases from V and 4 bases from J, with 23 bases in between. Germline V gene sequence: CDR1 SGDLS, CDR2 YYNGEE. CDR3 length equals 17 residues. The CDR3 region is CASSSQGGAPTRETQYF. In DNA form, the CDR3 reads TGTGCCAGCAGCTCCCAAGGAGGGGCACCTACGCGAGAGACCCAGTACTTC.

The chain uses TRBV7-3 and TRBJ2-2; 12 bases map to TRBD2. V was clipped by 5 bases and J by 4 bases; unmatched bases: 5. CDR1 is SGHTA and CDR2 is FQGTGA in the germline V gene. The CDR3 totals 16 residues. The DNA for the CDR3 is TGTGCCAGCAGCCCTCAGGGACTAGCGGGCACCGGGGAGCTGTTTTTT. Translation: CASSPQGLAGTGELFF.

This rearrangement joins TRBV27 to TRBJ1-1; 8 positions match TRBD1. V was pared by 7 bases and J by 5 bases, with 9 bases of the junction left unmatched. Germline CDR1 reads MNHEY; CDR2 reads SMNVEV (reference sequence). The CDR3 is 14 residues long. CDR3 protein: CASTLTGGRTEAFF. The CDR3 DNA is TGTGCCAGCACCCTAACAGGGGGAAGGACTGAAGCTTTCTTT.

The J gene is TRBJ2-2, the V gene TRBV6-6, with D tentatively TRBD1 (5 bases). This CDR3 has 15 residues. V lost 6 bases and J lost 6, with 17 bases in between. Per germline, CDR1 MNHNY and CDR2 SVGAGI (reference sequence). The CDR3 reads CASSLAPRGSGELFF. CDR3 coding DNA: TGTGCCAGCAGCTTAGCACCTAGGGGATCCGGGGAGCTGTTTTTT.

This clone has only one observation. The chain employs TRBV7-2 and TRBJ2-7; a possible D gene is TRBD2 (6 bases). CDR1 and CDR2 (germline): SGHTA, FQGNSA. V was trimmed by 6 bases and J by 0 bases, leaving 12 bases between them. This CDR3 region has 14 residues. CDR3 loop: CASSSLGGSYEQYF. CDR3 DNA sequence: TGTGCCAGCAGTTCGCTCGGGGGCTCCTACGAGCAGTACTTC.

V is TRBV7-9 and J is TRBJ1-1, with 9 bases identical to TRBD1. The junction had 5 bases not matched to a gene; V was cut back by 6 bases and J by 0 bases. This CDR3 has 15 amino acids. Per germline, CDR1 SEHNR and CDR2 FQNEAQ (reference sequence). The CDR3 DNA sequence: TGTGCCAGCAGGGGACAGGGTATAATGAACACTGAAGCTTTCTTT. Translated, it gives CASRGQGIMNTEAFF.

The V and J genes are TRBV29-1 and TRBJ2-7, with D perhaps TRBD2 (6 bases). CDR3 size: 13 residues. The germline V gene has CDR1 SQVTM and CDR2 ANQGSEA. Trimming removed 6 bases from V and 0 bases from J, with 12 bases in between. DNA of the CDR3: TGCAGCGTCCCGGGACTTGGCTCCTACGAGCAGTACTTC. Protein sequence: CSVPGLGSYEQYF.

The chain has TRBV28 and TRBJ1-2, with no clear D. V lost 3 bases and J lost 4, with 9 bases in between. The CDR3 is made up of 13 amino acids. Germline CDR1 MDHEN, CDR2 SYDVKM. The CDR3 DNA sequence: TGTGCCAGCAGTTTCCCACAGCTCTATGGCTACACCTTC. Protein sequence: CASSFPQLYGYTF.

CDR3 sequence reads: CASSFRAPDLTELFF. In nucleotides, the CDR3 is TGTGCCAGCAGTTTCAGGGCTCCCGACTTGACCGAACTGTTTTTT. This chain links TRBV6-1 with TRBJ1-4, with D possibly being TRBD1 (5 bases). Deletions cut 5 bases from V and 12 bases from J, with 22 bases between. CDR1 MNHNS and CDR2 SASEGT come from the germline V gene. This CDR3 is 15 amino acids long.

The chain has TRBV7-2 and TRBJ2-1, with TRBD2 matching over 9 bases. The ends lost 1 base at V and 5 bases at J; junction bases unmatched: 3. The CDR3 has 15 residues. Germline CDR1 reads SGHTA; CDR2 reads FQGNSA. The CDR3 loop is CASSLGTSVDNEQFF. The CDR3 DNA follows: TGTGCCAGCAGCTTAGGGACTAGCGTTGACAATGAGCAGTTCTTC. Full variable domain (rest looked up from reference TRBV7-2 and TRBJ2-1): GAGVSQSPSNKVTEKGKDVELRCDPISGHTALYWYRQSLGQGLEFLIYFQGNSAPDKSGLPSDRFSAERTGGSVSTLTIQRTQQEDSAVYLCASSLGTSVDNEQFFGPGTRLTVL.

The rearrangement joins TRBV2 to TRBJ1-1, with 7 bases that match TRBD1. The CDR3 has 14 amino acids. Germline assignment: CDR1 SNHLY and CDR2 FYNNEI. Trimming took 6 bases from V and 0 from J; bases not matched to a gene: 4. The CDR3 protein is CASSTQGMNTEAFF. As DNA, the CDR3 is TGTGCCAGCAGCACACAGGGGATGAACACTGAAGCTTTCTTT.

This clone was recorded a few times. The gene calls are TRBV4-1 and TRBJ1-1; D call uncertain. V shed 0 bases and J shed 0 bases, with 8 bases lying between them. Germline V CDR1 and CDR2: MGHRA, YSYEKL. This CDR3 is built from 15 residues. Written as DNA, the CDR3 is TGCGCCAGCAGCCAAGATCCTGCGGTGAACACTGAAGCTTTCTTT. Translating it yields CASSQDPAVNTEAFF.

The chain links TRBV6-6 to TRBJ1-1; TRBD1 agrees at 7 bases. Germline CDR1 is MNHNY and CDR2 is SVGAGI (reference sequence). V lost 4 bases and J lost 1; bases outside the gene matches: 0. The CDR3 runs to 13 residues. The CDR3 protein is CASSWDRNTEAFF. CDR3 nucleotide sequence: TGTGCCAGCAGTTGGGACAGGAACACTGAAGCTTTCTTT.

The rearrangement joins TRBV10-1 to TRBJ2-2; D not certain. V was trimmed by 4 bases and J by 4 bases, leaving 7 bases between them. This CDR3 has 13 residues. The V gene's germline CDR1 is WNHNN and CDR2 SYGVQD (reference sequence). The CDR3 DNA is TGCGCCAGCAGTGCTTCTAGCACCGGGGAGCTGTTTTTT. This encodes CASSASSTGELFF.